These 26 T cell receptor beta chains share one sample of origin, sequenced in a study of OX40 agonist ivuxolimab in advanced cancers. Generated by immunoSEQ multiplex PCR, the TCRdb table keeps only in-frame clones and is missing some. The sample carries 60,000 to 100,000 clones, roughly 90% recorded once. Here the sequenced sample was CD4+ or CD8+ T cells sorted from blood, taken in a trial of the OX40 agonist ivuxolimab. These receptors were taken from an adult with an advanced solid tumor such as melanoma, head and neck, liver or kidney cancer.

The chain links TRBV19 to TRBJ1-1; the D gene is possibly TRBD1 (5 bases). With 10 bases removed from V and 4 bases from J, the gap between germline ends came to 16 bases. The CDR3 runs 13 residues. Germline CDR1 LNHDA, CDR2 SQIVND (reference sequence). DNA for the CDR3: TGTGCCACTTCTCTAGGGGTAGGCACTGAAGCTTTCTTT. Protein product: CATSLGVGTEAFF.

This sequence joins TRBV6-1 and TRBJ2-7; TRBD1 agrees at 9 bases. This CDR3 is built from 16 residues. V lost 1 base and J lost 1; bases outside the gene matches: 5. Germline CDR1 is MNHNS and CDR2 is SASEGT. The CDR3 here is CASSEGTGDQSYEQYF. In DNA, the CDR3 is TGTGCCAGCAGTGAAGGGACAGGGGACCAGTCCTACGAGCAGTACTTC.

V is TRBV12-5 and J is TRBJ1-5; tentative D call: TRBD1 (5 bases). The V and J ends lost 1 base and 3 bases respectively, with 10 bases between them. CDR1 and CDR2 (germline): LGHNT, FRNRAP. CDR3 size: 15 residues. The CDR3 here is CASGLADSINQPQHF. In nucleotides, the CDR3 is TGTGCTAGTGGTTTGGCTGACAGTATCAATCAGCCCCAGCATTTT.

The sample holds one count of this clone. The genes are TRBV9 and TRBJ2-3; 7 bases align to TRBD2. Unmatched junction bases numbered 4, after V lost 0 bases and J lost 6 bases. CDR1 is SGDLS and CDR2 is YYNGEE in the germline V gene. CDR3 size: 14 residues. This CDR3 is CASSVGLGGDTQYF. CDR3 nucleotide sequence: TGTGCCAGCAGCGTAGGGCTGGGGGGGGATACGCAGTATTTT.

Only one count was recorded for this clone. CDR3 sequence (DNA): TGTGCCATCAGTGGACTAGCGGGGGCCTCCTCCTACAATGAGCAGTTCTTC. It yields the protein CAISGLAGASSYNEQFF. J is TRBJ2-1 and V is TRBV10-3, with 12 bases matching TRBD2. The CDR3 has 17 residues. Germline-derived CDR1 and CDR2 are ENHRY and SYGVKD. The junction had 4 bases not matched to a gene; V was cut back by 4 bases and J by 0 bases.

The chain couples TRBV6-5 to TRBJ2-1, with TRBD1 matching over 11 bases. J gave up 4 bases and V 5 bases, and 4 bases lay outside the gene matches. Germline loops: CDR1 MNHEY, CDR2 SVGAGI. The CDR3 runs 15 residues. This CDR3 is CASSAGTGGYNEQFF. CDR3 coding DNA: TGTGCCAGCAGTGCCGGGACAGGGGGTTACAATGAGCAGTTCTTC.

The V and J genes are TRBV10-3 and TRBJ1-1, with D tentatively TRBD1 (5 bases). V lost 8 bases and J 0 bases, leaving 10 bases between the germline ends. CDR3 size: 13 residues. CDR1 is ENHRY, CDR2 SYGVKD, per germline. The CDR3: CAIWGYMNTEAFF. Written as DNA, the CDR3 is TGTGCCATCTGGGGGTACATGAACACTGAAGCTTTCTTT.

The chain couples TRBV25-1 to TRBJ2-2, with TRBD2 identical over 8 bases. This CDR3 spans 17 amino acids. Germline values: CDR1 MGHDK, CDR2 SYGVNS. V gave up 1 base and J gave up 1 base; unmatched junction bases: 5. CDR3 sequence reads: CASSEWGSGVNTGELFF. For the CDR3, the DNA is TGTGCCAGCAGTGAATGGGGTAGCGGGGTGAACACCGGGGAGCTGTTTTTT.

CDR3 in amino acids: CASSSLSQGTNYGYTF. The CDR3 DNA follows: TGTGCCAGCAGCTCCCTTTCGCAGGGCACTAACTATGGCTACACCTTC. This sequence joins TRBV13 and TRBJ1-2; TRBD1 might be the D (5 bases). The CDR3 totals 16 residues. Germline V lookup: CDR1 PRHDT, CDR2 FYEKMQ (reference sequence). The germline V and J ends were trimmed by 4 bases and 0 bases, with 15 bases remaining between them.

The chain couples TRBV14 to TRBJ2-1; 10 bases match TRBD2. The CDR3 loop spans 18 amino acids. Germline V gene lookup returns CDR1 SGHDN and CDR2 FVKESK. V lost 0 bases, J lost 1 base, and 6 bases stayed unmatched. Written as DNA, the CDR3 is TGTGCCAGCAGCCAAGAAACTAGCGGGGTGGTGTCCTACAATGAGCAGTTCTTC. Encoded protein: CASSQETSGVVSYNEQFF. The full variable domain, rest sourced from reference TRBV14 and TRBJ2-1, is EAGVTQFPSHSVIEKGQTVTLRCDPISGHDNLYWYRRVMGKEIKFLLHFVKESKQDESGMPNNRFLAERTGGTYSTLKVQPAELEDSGVYFCASSQETSGVVSYNEQFFGPGTRLTVL.

The CDR3 sequence: CASRKPGNEQYF. CDR3 nucleotides: TGTGCCAGCAGGAAGCCGGGAAACGAGCAGTACTTC. The chain links TRBV25-1 to TRBJ2-7, with D tentatively TRBD2 (5 bases). Deletions cut 6 bases from V and 5 bases from J, with 11 bases between. The CDR3 runs 12 residues. Germline V gene sequence: CDR1 MGHDK, CDR2 SYGVNS.

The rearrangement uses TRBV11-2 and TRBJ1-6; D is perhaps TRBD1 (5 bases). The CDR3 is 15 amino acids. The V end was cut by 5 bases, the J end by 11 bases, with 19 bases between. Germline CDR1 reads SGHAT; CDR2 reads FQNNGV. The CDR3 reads CASSPSPGTRAPLHF. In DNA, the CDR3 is TGTGCCAGCAGCCCTTCTCCAGGTACCAGGGCACCCCTCCACTTT.

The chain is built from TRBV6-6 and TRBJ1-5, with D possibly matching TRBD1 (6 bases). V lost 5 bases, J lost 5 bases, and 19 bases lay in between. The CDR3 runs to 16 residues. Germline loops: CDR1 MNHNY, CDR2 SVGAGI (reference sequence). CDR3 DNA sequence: TGTGCCAGCAGTCCTACCCTTGGGGGGCGGGATCAGCCCCAGCATTTT. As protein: CASSPTLGGRDQPQHF.

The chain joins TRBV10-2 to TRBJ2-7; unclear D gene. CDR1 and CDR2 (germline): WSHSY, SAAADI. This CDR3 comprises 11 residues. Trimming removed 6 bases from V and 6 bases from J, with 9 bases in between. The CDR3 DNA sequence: TGCGCCAGCAGCCAAGGTCTCGAGCAGTACTTC. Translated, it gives CASSQGLEQYF.

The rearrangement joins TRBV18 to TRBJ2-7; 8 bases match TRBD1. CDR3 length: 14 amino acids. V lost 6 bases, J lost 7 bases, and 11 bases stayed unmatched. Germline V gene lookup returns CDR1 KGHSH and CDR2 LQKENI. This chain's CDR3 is CASSAGQGVLEQYF. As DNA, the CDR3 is TGTGCCAGCTCTGCCGGACAGGGTGTATTGGAGCAGTACTTC.

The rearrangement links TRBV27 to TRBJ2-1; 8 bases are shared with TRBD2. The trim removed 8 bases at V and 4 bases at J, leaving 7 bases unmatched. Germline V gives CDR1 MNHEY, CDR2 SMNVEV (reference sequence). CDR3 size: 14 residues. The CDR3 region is CASAGGGTYNEQFF. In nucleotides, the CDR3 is TGTGCCAGCGCCGGGGGGGGGACTTACAATGAGCAGTTCTTC.

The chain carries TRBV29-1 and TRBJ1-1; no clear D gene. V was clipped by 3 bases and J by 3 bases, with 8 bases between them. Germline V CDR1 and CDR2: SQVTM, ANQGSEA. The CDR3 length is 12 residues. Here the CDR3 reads CSVDWRDTEAFF. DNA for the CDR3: TGCAGCGTTGACTGGAGGGACACTGAAGCTTTCTTT.

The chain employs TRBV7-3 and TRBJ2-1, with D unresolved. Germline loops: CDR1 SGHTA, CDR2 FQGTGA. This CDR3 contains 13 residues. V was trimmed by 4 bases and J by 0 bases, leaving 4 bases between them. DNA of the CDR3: TGTGCCAGCAGCTCGAGCTCCTACAATGAGCAGTTCTTC. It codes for CASSSSSYNEQFF.

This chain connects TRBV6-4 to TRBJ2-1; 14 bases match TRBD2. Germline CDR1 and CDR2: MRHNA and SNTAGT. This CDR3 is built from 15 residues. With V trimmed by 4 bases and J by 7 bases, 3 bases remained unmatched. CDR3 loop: CASSGLAGGQNEQFF. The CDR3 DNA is TGTGCCAGCAGTGGACTAGCGGGGGGGCAAAATGAGCAGTTCTTC.

In nucleotides, the CDR3 is TGTGCCAGCAGTTACTCGATGGACAGGGGCGACTACGAGCAGTACTTC. Protein: CASSYSMDRGDYEQYF. The chain joins TRBV6-5 to TRBJ2-7, with 9 bases identical to TRBD1. This CDR3 has 16 residues. Germline V lookup: CDR1 MNHEY, CDR2 SVGAGI. With 0 bases clipped from V and 3 bases from J, the junction kept 6 bases outside the gene matches.

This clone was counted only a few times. Here the CDR3 reads CASSYGTGGEQYF. CDR3 nucleotides: TGTGCCAGCAGTTACGGGACAGGGGGCGAGCAGTACTTC. This chain connects TRBV6-5 to TRBJ2-7; 11 bases are shared with TRBD1. Germline V gene sequence: CDR1 MNHEY, CDR2 SVGAGI. The CDR3 length is 13 residues. Losses at the gene ends were 2 bases for V and 6 bases for J; bases not matched to a gene: 0.

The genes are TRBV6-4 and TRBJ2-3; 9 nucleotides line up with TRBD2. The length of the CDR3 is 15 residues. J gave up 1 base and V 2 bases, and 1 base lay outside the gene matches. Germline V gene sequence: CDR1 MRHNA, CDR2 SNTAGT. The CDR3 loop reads CASSDGGGGTDTQYF. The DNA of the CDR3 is TGTGCCAGCAGTGACGGCGGGGGGGGCACAGATACGCAGTATTTT.

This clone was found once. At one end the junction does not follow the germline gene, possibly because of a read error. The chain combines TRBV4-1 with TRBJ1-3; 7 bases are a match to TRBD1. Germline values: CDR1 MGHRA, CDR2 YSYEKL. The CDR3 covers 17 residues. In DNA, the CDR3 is TGCGCCAGCTGCCAAGACTCACAGGGGTGGCCTGGAAACACCATATATTTT. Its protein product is CASCQDSQGWPGNTIYF.

CDR3 nucleotides: TGCAGCGTTGAAGGGACAGGGATTTTTGGCTATGGCTACACCTTC. Translating gives CSVEGTGIFGYGYTF. The rearrangement joins TRBV29-1 to TRBJ1-2; 8 bases align to TRBD1. The V gene's germline CDR1 is SQVTM and CDR2 ANQGSEA. V lost 1 base to trimming and J lost 4 bases; unmatched junction nucleotides: 8. The CDR3 totals 15 residues.

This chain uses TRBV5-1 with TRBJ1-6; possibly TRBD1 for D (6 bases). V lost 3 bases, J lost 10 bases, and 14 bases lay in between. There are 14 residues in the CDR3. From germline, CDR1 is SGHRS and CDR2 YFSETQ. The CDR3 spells CASSSPGEDSPLHF. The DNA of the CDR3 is TGCGCCAGCAGCTCTCCAGGGGAAGACTCACCCCTCCACTTT.

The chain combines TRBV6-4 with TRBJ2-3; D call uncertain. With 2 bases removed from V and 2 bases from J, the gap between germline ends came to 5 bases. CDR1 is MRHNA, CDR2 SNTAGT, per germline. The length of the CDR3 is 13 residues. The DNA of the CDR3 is TGTGCCAGCAGTGACGTGATCACAGATACGCAGTATTTT. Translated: CASSDVITDTQYF.